The 24 T cell receptor beta chains presented below share a single source sample, sequenced in a study of blood T cell repertoires in COVID-19. Generated by immunoSEQ multiplex PCR, the TCRdb table keeps only in-frame clones and is missing some. This table holds 400,000 to 450,000 clones, about 89% found once. What was sequenced was peripheral blood. The receptors here all came from a woman aged 40 to 50 with COVID-19, enrolled during active disease.

V and J are TRBV7-2 and TRBJ1-5; 8 positions agree with TRBD1. V shed 5 bases and J 4 bases; nucleotides not matched to a gene: 7. The germline gives CDR1 SGHTA, CDR2 FQGNSA. This CDR3 is 15 amino acids long. The CDR3 DNA reads TGTGCCAGCAGCAAAGGGACAGGCGATAATCAGCCCCAGCATTTT. Translation gives CASSKGTGDNQPQHF. The whole variable domain, remainder taken from reference TRBV7-2 and TRBJ1-5, is GAGVSQSPSNKVTEKGKDVELRCDPISGHTALYWYRQSLGQGLEFLIYFQGNSAPDKSGLPSDRFSAERTGGSVSTLTIQRTQQEDSAVYLCASSKGTGDNQPQHFGDGTRLSIL.

The chain combines TRBV23-1 with TRBJ1-5, with D unclear. TRBV23-1 is placed among ORFs of uncertain function. V was clipped by 2 bases and J by 0 bases, with 8 bases between them. The CDR3 totals 15 residues. CDR3 in DNA: TGCGCCAGCAGTCAACAGGTCTATAGCAATCAGCCCCAGCATTTT. This sequence encodes CASSQQVYSNQPQHF.

This chain joins TRBV6-2 or TRBV6-3 and TRBJ1-5, with 8 bases fitting TRBD1. Germline values: CDR1 MNHEY, CDR2 SVGEGT. The CDR3 length is 17 residues. V shed 5 bases and J 0 bases; nucleotides not matched to a gene: 9. The CDR3 is CASSRGTGFYSNQPQHF. CDR3 coding DNA: TGTGCCAGCAGTCGTGGGACAGGATTTTATAGCAATCAGCCCCAGCATTTT.

The rearrangement joins TRBV5-8 to TRBJ2-1; D is unresolved. The CDR3 spans 13 residues. Germline V gene data show CDR1 as SGHTS and CDR2 as YDEGEE. Deletions cut 5 bases from V and 0 bases from J, with 6 bases between. This chain's CDR3 is CASSRGSYNEQFF. The CDR3 nucleotides are TGTGCCAGCAGTCGAGGCTCCTACAATGAGCAGTTCTTC. Filled out from reference TRBV5-8 and TRBJ2-1, the complete variable domain reads EAGVTQSPTHLIKTRGQQATLRCSPISGHTSVYWYQQALGLGLQFLLWYDEGEERNRGNFPPRFSGRQFPNYSSELNVNALELEDSALYLCASSRGSYNEQFFGPGTRLTVL.

The chain couples TRBV5-1 to TRBJ2-7, with 8 bases aligning to TRBD1. The germline V gene has CDR1 SGHRS and CDR2 YFSETQ. The CDR3 sequence is 15 residues long. Losses at the gene ends were 0 bases for V and 3 bases for J; bases not matched to a gene: 5. CDR3 DNA sequence: TGCGCCAGCAGCTTGGTGCAGGGGGCGAACTACGAGCAGTACTTC. Amino acid sequence: CASSLVQGANYEQYF.

This chain links TRBV16 with TRBJ1-6; a weak D match, TRBD1 (5 bases). In germline, CDR1 is KGHSY, CDR2 FQNENV. This CDR3 contains 13 residues. Trimming shortened V by 0 bases and J by 13 bases, and 10 bases separated the two germline ends. In DNA form, the CDR3 reads TGTGCCAGCAGCCAATCGGCGGGGGTTCCCCTCCACTTT. It is translated as CASSQSAGVPLHF.

This rearrangement joins TRBV10-3 to TRBJ2-3; TRBD2 agrees at 7 bases. Germline assignment: CDR1 ENHRY and CDR2 SYGVKD. Germline trimming cut 7 bases from V and 6 bases from J; bases unmatched to any gene: 7. The CDR3 consists of 13 residues. For the CDR3, the DNA is TGTGCCATCACGGCGGGAGTGGGGGATACGCAGTATTTT. Protein product: CAITAGVGDTQYF.

This chain uses TRBV5-1 with TRBJ2-6, with a possible D match to TRBD2 (5 bases). The V end lost 0 bases, the J end lost 0 bases, and 10 bases lay between the germline ends. Germline CDR1 reads SGHRS; CDR2 reads YFSETQ. The CDR3 is 17 amino acids. In DNA form, the CDR3 reads TGCGCCAGCAGCTTGGGGACCGGGAACTCTGGGGCCAACGTCCTGACTTTC. Translating gives CASSLGTGNSGANVLTF.

The table lists this clone with a count of one. The CDR3 spells CASSLGGGASGNTIYF. In DNA, the CDR3 is TGTGCCAGCAGCTTGGGGGGAGGGGCCTCTGGAAACACCATATATTTT. This chain uses TRBV5-4 with TRBJ1-3, with a weak D call TRBD1 (5 bases). The length of the CDR3 is 16 residues. Trimming shortened V by 0 bases and J by 0 bases, and 10 bases separated the two germline ends. The V gene's germline CDR1 is SGHNT and CDR2 YYREEE (reference sequence).

The V and J genes are TRBV30 and TRBJ2-1; no reliable D call. Deletions cut 5 bases from V and 0 bases from J, with 8 bases between. The length of the CDR3 is 13 residues. Germline lookup yields CDR1 GTSNPN and CDR2 SVGIG (reference sequence). The CDR3 DNA reads TGTGCCTGGTGGGCGAGCTCCTACAATGAGCAGTTCTTC. Its protein is CAWWASSYNEQFF.

The V call is TRBV5-1, the J call TRBJ2-2, with unresolved D. This CDR3 spans 14 amino acids. The ends were cut back, 2 bases at V and 4 bases at J, with 9 bases in the middle. The germline gives CDR1 SGHRS, CDR2 YFSETQ. CDR3 region: CASSLRELTGELFF. In nucleotides, the CDR3 is TGCGCCAGCAGCTTACGAGAACTCACCGGGGAGCTGTTTTTT.

This sequence joins TRBV19 and TRBJ1-4; 7 positions agree with TRBD1. The CDR3 spans 15 residues. CDR1 and CDR2 from the germline V gene are LNHDA and SQIVND (reference sequence). J lost 5 bases, V lost 6 bases, and 9 bases had no gene match. The CDR3 DNA reads TGTGCCAGTAGAAGAACCGGGACAGCAAATGAAAAACTGTTTTTT. It codes for CASRRTGTANEKLFF.

The genes are TRBV7-3 and TRBJ2-1, with TRBD2 as a possible D gene (6 bases). Between the trimmed V and J ends, which lost 2 bases and 3 bases, there was a span of 11 bases. The CDR3 has 15 residues. CDR1 and CDR2 (germline): SGHTA, FQGTGA. The CDR3 DNA reads as TGTGCCAGCAGCTTAGGGCGGGGATACTACAATGAGCAGTTCTTC. This gives the protein CASSLGRGYYNEQFF.

This rearrangement joins TRBV19 to TRBJ1-5; 10 bases agree with TRBD1. Germline CDR1 is LNHDA and CDR2 is SQIVND (reference sequence). The CDR3 consists of 15 residues. V shed 6 bases, J shed 7 bases, and the junction held 9 bases outside the gene matches. CDR3 bases: TGTGCCAGTAGCTCAAGACAGGGGGCAGGCCAGCCCCAGCATTTT. Protein product: CASSSRQGAGQPQHF.

The rearrangement joins TRBV27 to TRBJ2-7; TRBD2 agrees at 7 bases. Germline CDR1 MNHEY, CDR2 SMNVEV (reference sequence). V gave up 6 bases and J gave up 4 bases; unmatched junction bases: 6. This CDR3 has 13 amino acids. The CDR3 DNA is TGTGCCAGCAGGCCACGGGGAGGGTACGAGCAGTACTTC. Translated, it gives CASRPRGGYEQYF.

The chain employs TRBV29-1 and TRBJ1-1; unclear D gene. Germline CDR1 and CDR2: SQVTM and ANQGSEA. V lost 4 bases and J 1 base, leaving 13 bases between the germline ends. There are 14 residues in the CDR3. CDR3 sequence reads: CSVVVSVSNTEAFF. Here the CDR3 DNA reads TGCAGCGTTGTAGTGAGTGTATCGAACACTGAAGCTTTCTTT.

With respect to this clone: The same CDR3 is also encoded by other DNA sequences in this sample. The chain joins TRBV11-2 to TRBJ1-1; D is possibly TRBD1 (5 bases). V was shortened by 3 bases and J by 5 bases, with 10 bases between the two germline ends. Germline lookup yields CDR1 SGHAT and CDR2 FQNNGV. This CDR3 has 13 amino acids. For the CDR3, the DNA is TGTGCCAGCAGCTTCCAGGGTGGAACTGAAGCTTTCTTT. Its translation is CASSFQGGTEAFF.

The rearrangement links TRBV9 to TRBJ2-7, with D possibly matching TRBD2 (6 bases). The CDR3 sequence is 16 residues long. Germline lookup yields CDR1 SGDLS and CDR2 YYNGEE. V lost 3 bases and J 6 bases, leaving 22 bases between the germline ends. This CDR3 reads CASSGGSSALGGEQYF. As DNA, the CDR3 is TGTGCCAGCAGCGGGGGGTCGAGCGCCTTGGGGGGCGAGCAGTACTTC.

The V call is TRBV7-6, the J call TRBJ2-3; unclear D gene. Germline V gene sequence: CDR1 SGHVS, CDR2 FNYEAQ. V lost 0 bases, J lost 0 bases, and 7 bases lay in between. This CDR3 region has 15 residues. Written as DNA, the CDR3 is TGTGCCAGCAGCTTAGCATGGGCCAGCACAGATACGCAGTATTTT. Residues: CASSLAWASTDTQYF.

The chain carries TRBV7-3 and TRBJ1-1, with 10 bases identical to TRBD1. The CDR3 has 14 amino acids. Trimming at V came to 5 bases and at J to 1 base, leaving 1 base not matched to a gene. Germline V gene lookup returns CDR1 SGHTA and CDR2 FQGTGA. The CDR3 nucleotides read TGTGCCAGCAGCAGACAGGGGGCGAACACTGAAGCTTTCTTT. Protein product: CASSRQGANTEAFF. Full variable domain (missing parts from reference TRBV7-3 and TRBJ1-1): GAGVSQTPSNKVTEKGKYVELRCDPISGHTALYWYRQSLGQGPEFLIYFQGTGAADDSGLPNDRFFAVRPEGSVSTLKIQRTERGDSAVYLCASSRQGANTEAFFGQGTRLTVV.

The rearrangement links TRBV2 to TRBJ1-2; TRBD1 might be the D (5 bases). This CDR3 is built from 13 residues. With 3 bases removed from V and 5 bases from J, the gap between germline ends came to 10 bases. Germline CDR1 SNHLY, CDR2 FYNNEI. The CDR3 DNA reads as TGTGCCAGCAGTGATACAGGACCTTATGGCTACACCTTC. Its translation is CASSDTGPYGYTF.

This clone has a single count. V gene TRBV7-9 combines with J gene TRBJ1-1, with no clear D. Between the trimmed V and J ends, which lost 5 bases and 11 bases, there was a span of 12 bases. CDR3 size: 11 residues. CDR1 is SEHNR, CDR2 FQNEAQ, per germline (reference sequence). The chain's CDR3 is CASSVGSEAFF. The CDR3 nucleotides are TGTGCCAGCAGCGTAGGGTCGGAGGCTTTCTTT.

V and J are TRBV29-1 and TRBJ1-1, with TRBD1 identical over 7 bases. V lost 7 bases, J lost 7 bases, and 24 bases stayed unmatched. Germline lookup yields CDR1 SQVTM and CDR2 ANQGSEA. This CDR3 contains 17 residues. The CDR3 nucleotides are TGCAGCGCACATCCCGGACAGGTTGGACTCGGGCGGTTTGAAGCTTTCTTT. Protein: CSAHPGQVGLGRFEAFF.

The chain uses TRBV4-2 and TRBJ2-7; TRBD1 agrees at 10 bases. The V gene's germline CDR1 is LGHNA and CDR2 YNFKEQ. Trimming cost V 0 bases and J 6 bases; bases outside gene matches: 5. The CDR3 consists of 15 residues. CDR3 loop: CASSQEGQGSGEQYF. Here the CDR3 DNA reads TGTGCCAGCAGCCAAGAGGGACAGGGGTCGGGCGAGCAGTACTTC.